The clone carrying this TCR beta chain was found many times. CDR1 MNHEY and CDR2 SMNVEV come from the germline V gene (reference sequence). The V end lost 4 bases, the J end lost 5 bases, and 9 bases lay between the germline ends. CDR3 length: 13 residues. This specimen belongs to a study of early T cells in non-severe SARS-CoV-2 infection. Individual cDNA molecules were tagged with unique molecular identifiers. TCRdb analysed the 5' RACE reads with MiXCR anew, one entry per CDR3 protein. The sample lists approximately 30,000 distinct CDR3 sequences; about 4.5% were seen once. Sequencing was carried out using whole blood. The chain uses TRBV27 and TRBJ2-1; D is unresolved. The TCR comes from an adult who was a healthcare worker with PCR-confirmed SARS-CoV-2 infection or an uninfected control (not recorded which). The CDR3 loop reads CASSSDLDNEQFF. CDR3 nucleotides: TGTGCCAGCAGTTCCGACCTCGACAATGAGCAGTTCTTC.